This T cell receptor beta chain was obtained from a study of blood T cell repertoires in COVID-19. Study overall: Sites in the United States, Italy and Spain provided acute and convalescent COVID-19 samples. Nucleic acid was either cDNA or gDNA, and it came from T cells, B-cell-depleted T cells, or PBMCs.

Germline CDR1 MNHEY, CDR2 SVGAGI. Trimming shortened V by 4 bases and J by 3 bases, and 13 bases separated the two germline ends. This CDR3 is 14 amino acids long. Original data processing: Using reference gene primer amplification, nucleated cell counts were estimated. Data came from immunoSEQ multiplex PCR; TCRdb stores just in-frame clones and leaves some out. The V and J calls and clone size come from that table; D and trimming were worked out from the DNA. The sample yields about 300,000 clones, more than 70% seen once. The TCR comes from a man between 18 and 29 years old who had recovered from COVID-19. Sequenced: peripheral blood. The V and J genes are TRBV6-5 and TRBJ2-7, with D possibly being TRBD2 (6 bases). This CDR3 is CASSWSGGIYEQYF. The CDR3 region has the DNA TGTGCCAGCAGTTGGTCTGGAGGGATCTACGAGCAGTACTTC.